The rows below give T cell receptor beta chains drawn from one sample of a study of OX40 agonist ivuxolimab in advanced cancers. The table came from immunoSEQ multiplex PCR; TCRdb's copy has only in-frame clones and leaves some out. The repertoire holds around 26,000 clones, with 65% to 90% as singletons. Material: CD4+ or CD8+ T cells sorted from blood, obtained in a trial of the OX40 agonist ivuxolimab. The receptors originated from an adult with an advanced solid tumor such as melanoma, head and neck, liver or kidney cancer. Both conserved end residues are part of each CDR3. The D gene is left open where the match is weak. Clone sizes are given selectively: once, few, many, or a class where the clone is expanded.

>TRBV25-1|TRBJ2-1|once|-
TGTGCCAGCAGTGAATCAGTAAATGAGCAGTTCTTC
CASSESVNEQFF
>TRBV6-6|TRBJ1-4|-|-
TGTGCCAGCAGCGAGGGATTGAGGGAAAAACTGTTTTTT
CASSEGLREKLFF
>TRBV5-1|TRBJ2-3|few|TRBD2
TGCGCCAGCAGCTTGAGCGGGGGGGCCTCAGATACGCAGTATTTT
CASSLSGGASDTQYF
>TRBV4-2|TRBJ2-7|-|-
TGTGCCAGCAGCTCGGACGCTTACTACGAGCAGTACTTC
CASSSDAYYEQYF
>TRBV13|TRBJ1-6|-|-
TGTGCCAGCAGCCCCCCCGGGGGAGATTCACCCCTCCACTTT
CASSPPGGDSPLHF
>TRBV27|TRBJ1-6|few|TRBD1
TGTGCCAGCAGGGGGGGGACAGGTTATTCACCCCTCCACTTT
CASRGGTGYSPLHF
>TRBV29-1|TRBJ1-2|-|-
TGCAGCGTGGAAGCGGGACGGGGAATGGGCTACACCTTC
CSVEAGRGMGYTF
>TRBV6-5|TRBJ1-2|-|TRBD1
TGTGCCAGCAGGCCTCAGGGGGCGCAGGGCTACACCTTC
CASRPQGAQGYTF
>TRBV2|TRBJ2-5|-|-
TGTGCCAGCTCCCCGCCGAGGTACCAAGAGACCCAGTACTTC
CASSPPRYQETQYF
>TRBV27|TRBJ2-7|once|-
TGTGCCAGCAGTTTATGGGCGGGGATCTCCTACGAGCAGTACTTC
CASSLWAGISYEQYF
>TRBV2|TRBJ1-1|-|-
TGTGCCAGCAGGGAGGGGGGCACTGAAGCTTTCTTT
CASREGGTEAFF
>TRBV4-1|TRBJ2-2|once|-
TGCGCCAGCAGCCAAGTTGGGGGCTCGAACACCGGGGAGCTGTTTTTT
CASSQVGGSNTGELFF
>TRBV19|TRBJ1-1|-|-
TGTGCCAGTATAGGGCTCATCGGGAGCACTGAAGCTTTCTTT
CASIGLIGSTEAFF
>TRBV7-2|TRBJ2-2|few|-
TGTGCCAGCAGCTCCCGGGGGTTGGCGACCGGGGAGCTGTTTTTT
CASSSRGLATGELFF
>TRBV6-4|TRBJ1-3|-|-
TGTGTCGAGCCAGCAGCAGGATCCAACACCATATATTTT
CVEPAAGSNTIYF
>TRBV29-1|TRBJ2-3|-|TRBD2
TGCAGCGTGTCCCCGACTAGCGGGGATAGCACAGATACGCAGTATTTT
CSVSPTSGDSTDTQYF
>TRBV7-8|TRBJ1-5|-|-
TGTGCCAGCAGCTTAGTTTCCGGAAAGAATCAGCCCCAGCATTTT
CASSLVSGKNQPQHF
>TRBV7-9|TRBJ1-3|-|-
TGTGCCAGCAGCTTAGATAACTCTGGAAACACCATATATTTT
CASSLDNSGNTIYF
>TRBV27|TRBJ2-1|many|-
TGTGCCAGCAGTAGCGTTTTACCCATGGACAATGAGCAGTTCTTC
CASSSVLPMDNEQFF
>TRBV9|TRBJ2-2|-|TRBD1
TGTGCCAGCAGCGTCCCCCGGGACAGCAACACCGGGGAGCTGTTTTTT
CASSVPRDSNTGELFF
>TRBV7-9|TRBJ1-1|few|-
TGTGCCAGCAGGCCTACAGGCGGAATCGACACTGAAGCTTTCTTT
CASRPTGGIDTEAFF
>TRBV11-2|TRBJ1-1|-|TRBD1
TGTGCCAGCAGCTTAACAGGGGACCCTGAAGCTTTCTTT
CASSLTGDPEAFF
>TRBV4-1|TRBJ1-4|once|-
TGCGCCAGCAGCCAAGAAGGGGGAGATCGGGAAAAACTGTTTTTT
CASSQEGGDREKLFF
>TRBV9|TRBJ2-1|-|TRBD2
TGTGCCAGCAGCCCGGGGGGTCATGAGCAGTTCTTC
CASSPGGHEQFF
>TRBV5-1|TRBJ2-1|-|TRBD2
TGCGCCAGCAGCCTGGGAGGGAATGAGCAGTTCTTC
CASSLGGNEQFF
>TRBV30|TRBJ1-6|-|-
TGTGCCTTTACGGAGGGTGCGAACAGCCCATATAATTCACCCCTCCACTTT
CAFTEGANSPYNSPLHF
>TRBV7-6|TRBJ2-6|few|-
TGTGCCAGCAGCTCCCTAGGTGGGGCCAACGTCCTGACTTTC
CASSSLGGANVLTF
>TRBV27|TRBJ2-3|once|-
TGTGCCAGCAGTTTGAGGACGAGCACAGATACGCAGTATTTT
CASSLRTSTDTQYF
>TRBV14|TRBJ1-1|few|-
TGTGCCAGCAGCGTCCTCTCAGGTGTTAAAGCTTTCTTT
CASSVLSGVKAFF
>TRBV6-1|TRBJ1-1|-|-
TGTGCCAGCAGTGAACAGGGGCACACTGAAGCTTTCTTT
CASSEQGHTEAFF
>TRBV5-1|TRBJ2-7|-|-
TGCGCCAGCAGCTTGGCCGGTGGGGACTACGAGCAGTACTTC
CASSLAGGDYEQYF
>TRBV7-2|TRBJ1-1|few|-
TGTGCCAGCAGCTTATGGGGGGCGGGAACTGAAGCTTTCTTT
CASSLWGAGTEAFF
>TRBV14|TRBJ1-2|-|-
TGTGCCAGCAGCCAAGCGGGAGGGCTCATTCTCGGTGGCTACACCTTC
CASSQAGGLILGGYTF
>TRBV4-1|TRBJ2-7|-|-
TGCGCCAGCAGCCAAGGCAGCTCCTACGAGCAGTACTTC
CASSQGSSYEQYF
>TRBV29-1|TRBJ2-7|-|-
TGCAGCGTTGATGACCCCGAGCAGTACTTC
CSVDDPEQYF
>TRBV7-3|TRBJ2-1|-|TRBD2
TGTGCCAGCAGCTTAACACTAGCGGGGCACAATGAGCAGTTCTTC
CASSLTLAGHNEQFF
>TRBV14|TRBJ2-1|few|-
TGTGCCAGCAGCCAAGATCGCGGGGGCATATACAATGAGCAGTTCTTC
CASSQDRGGIYNEQFF
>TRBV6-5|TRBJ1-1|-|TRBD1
TGTGCCAGTGGGGAGGGGGCGGGGACTGAAGCTTTCTTT
CASGEGAGTEAFF
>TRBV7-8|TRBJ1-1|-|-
TGTGCCAGCAGCCGTGGGGCGGGAATGAACACTGAAGCTTTCTTT
CASSRGAGMNTEAFF
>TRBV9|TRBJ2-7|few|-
TGTGCCAGCAGCCCCGTCGGCGGAGGGGGATTGCGCGAGCAGTACTTC
CASSPVGGGGLREQYF
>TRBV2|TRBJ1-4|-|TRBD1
TGTGCCAGCAGGGGACAGGGGGCTCGGGCAACTAATGAAAAACTGTTTTTT
CASRGQGARATNEKLFF
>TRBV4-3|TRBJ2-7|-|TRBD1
TGCGCCAGCAGCCAAGTCAGGGGGTCCTCCTACGAGCAGTACTTC
CASSQVRGSSYEQYF
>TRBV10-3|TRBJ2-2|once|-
TGTGCCATCAGTGATGGAGTGAACACCGGGGAGCTGTTTTTT
CAISDGVNTGELFF
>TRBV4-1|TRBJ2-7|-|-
TGCGCCAGCAGAGGGTCGGGGACGGGAGAGCAGTACTTC
CASRGSGTGEQYF
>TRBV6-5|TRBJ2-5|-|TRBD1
TGTGCCAGCAGTCCGGGACAGGATTTTGAGACCCAGTACTTC
CASSPGQDFETQYF
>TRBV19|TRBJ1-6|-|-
TGTGCCAGTAGTATTCTCGGCGGTTCACCCCTCCACTTT
CASSILGGSPLHF
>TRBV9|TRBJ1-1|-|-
TGTGCCAGCAGCGGTCTGAACACTGAAGCTTTCTTT
CASSGLNTEAFF
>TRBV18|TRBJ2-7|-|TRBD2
TGTGCCAGCTCACCCTCCCCTATGACTAGCCACGAGCAGTACTTC
CASSPSPMTSHEQYF
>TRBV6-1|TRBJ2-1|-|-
TGTGCCAGCAGTGAAATTTATGAGCAGTTCTTC
CASSEIYEQFF
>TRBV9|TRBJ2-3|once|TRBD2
TGTGCCAGCAGCATACCACTAGCGGGTTCTAGCACAGATACGCAGTATTTT
CASSIPLAGSSTDTQYF
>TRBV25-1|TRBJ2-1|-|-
TGTGCCAGCAGTCCACCCTCTGTCGGTTACAATGAGCAGTTCTTC
CASSPPSVGYNEQFF
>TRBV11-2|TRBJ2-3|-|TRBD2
TGTGCCAGCAGCTTAGGAGACGGACTAGAGTATGGGACGCAGTATTTT
CASSLGDGLEYGTQYF
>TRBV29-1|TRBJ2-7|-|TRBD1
TGCAGCGTGGGGACAGGGGATGACTACGAGCAGTACTTC
CSVGTGDDYEQYF
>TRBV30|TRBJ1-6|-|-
TGTGCCGAGAAGGGATACGATAATTCACCCCTCCACTTT
CAEKGYDNSPLHF
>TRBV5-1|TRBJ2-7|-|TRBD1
TGCGCCAGCAGCTTGTTGGACAGGGGATCCGAGCAGTACTTC
CASSLLDRGSEQYF
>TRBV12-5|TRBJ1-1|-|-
TGTGCTAGTTCACTGGGTGGAGAGCCTGAAGCTTTCTTT
CASSLGGEPEAFF
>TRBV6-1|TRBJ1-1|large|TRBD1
TGTGCCAGCAGTGAAGGTCGGGGACAGGGCCTCAAGAACACTGAAGCTTTCTTT
CASSEGRGQGLKNTEAFF